Each of the 14 T cell receptor beta chains below was sequenced from the same sample in a study of shared clonotypes between healthy human individuals. Method: immunoSEQ multiplex PCR; TCRdb's copy keeps in-frame clones and lacks some. Of 800,000 to 1,200,000 clones in the sample, about four fifths were seen once. The material sequenced was memory CD4+ T cells from PBMCs. The subset is: CD45RA-negative fraction. These receptors were taken from a man aged 18 to 35 in good health. Some clones in this sample may be carry-over from other donors' samples.

The chain couples TRBV25-1 to TRBJ2-1; 7 bases match TRBD2. The junction had 7 bases not matched to a gene; V was cut back by 5 bases and J by 0 bases. The CDR3 length is 16 residues. Germline V CDR1 and CDR2: MGHDK, SYGVNS. CDR3 nucleotide sequence: TGTGCCAGCAGTCCGAGACTAGCCAACTCCTACAATGAGCAGTTCTTC. Translation: CASSPRLANSYNEQFF.

The genes are TRBV5-1 and TRBJ2-1; 10 positions match TRBD1. The CDR3 totals 16 residues. CDR1 is SGHRS and CDR2 is YFSETQ in the germline V gene. V gave up 4 bases and J gave up 8 bases; unmatched junction bases: 12. CDR3 amino acids: CASSVAGGQGNYEQFF. CDR3 DNA: TGCGCCAGCAGCGTGGCGGGGGGACAGGGGAACTATGAGCAGTTCTTC.

The rearrangement joins TRBV9 to TRBJ2-3; 7 bases match TRBD1. V was clipped by 3 bases and J by 2 bases; unmatched bases: 6. Germline CDR1 and CDR2: SGDLS and YYNGEE. The CDR3 is 15 amino acids. The CDR3, as DNA: TGTGCCAGCAGCGGAACCGGGACAGCCACAGATACGCAGTATTTT. As protein: CASSGTGTATDTQYF.

The gene calls are TRBV28 and TRBJ2-1; 9 bases match TRBD1. The CDR3 runs to 13 residues. The ends lost 6 bases at V and 7 bases at J; junction bases unmatched: 4. Looked up from germline, CDR1 is MDHEN and CDR2 is SYDVKM. The CDR3 region is CASRETGGNEQFF. The CDR3 coding sequence is TGTGCCAGCAGGGAGACAGGGGGGAATGAGCAGTTCTTC.

The V and J genes are TRBV5-1 and TRBJ1-1, with 9 positions matching TRBD1. Trimming at V came to 5 bases and at J to 5 bases, leaving 10 bases not matched to a gene. Per germline, CDR1 SGHRS and CDR2 YFSETQ. The CDR3 has 15 amino acids. In DNA, the CDR3 is TGCGCCAGCAGTTCGGGACAGGGCTCAGGAACTGAAGCTTTCTTT. Translating gives CASSSGQGSGTEAFF.

V gene TRBV29-1 combines with J gene TRBJ1-1; 10 nucleotides agree with TRBD1. The CDR3 has 14 amino acids. Germline CDR1 reads SQVTM; CDR2 reads ANQGSEA. Germline trimming cut 6 bases from V and 4 bases from J; bases unmatched to any gene: 8. The CDR3 nucleotides are TGCAGCGTCCAAAGGGACAGGGGAGGCACTGAAGCTTTCTTT. Protein: CSVQRDRGGTEAFF. Using reference TRBV29-1 and TRBJ1-1 for the parts outside the CDR3, the full variable domain is SAVISQKPSRDICQRGTSLTIQCQVDSQVTMMFWYRQQPGQSLTLIATANQGSEATYESGFVIDKFPISRPNLTFSTLTVSNMSPEDSSIYLCSVQRDRGGTEAFFGQGTRLTVV.

The chain combines TRBV28 with TRBJ1-5, with no clear D. Germline CDR1 is MDHEN and CDR2 is SYDVKM. V lost 9 bases and J 1 base, leaving 7 bases between the germline ends. This CDR3 comprises 12 residues. The CDR3 bases are TGTGCCAGTCTTATGAGCAATCAGCCCCAGCATTTT. Its translation is CASLMSNQPQHF.

The chain combines TRBV29-1 with TRBJ1-3, with D tentatively TRBD1 (5 bases). The CDR3 is 14 residues long. Germline-derived CDR1 and CDR2 are SQVTM and ANQGSEA. Trimming stripped 5 bases from V and 4 bases from J, with 15 bases between. CDR3 region: CSVNVGGTGNTIYF. CDR3 bases: TGCAGCGTTAATGTTGGGGGGACGGGAAACACCATATATTTT.

The rearrangement links TRBV5-1 to TRBJ2-2, with 8 positions matching TRBD1. Per the germline V gene, CDR1 is SGHRS and CDR2 is YFSETQ. CDR3 size: 15 residues. CDR3 residues: CASDVTGANTGELFF. Written as DNA, the CDR3 is TGCGCGTCAGATGTGACAGGGGCTAACACCGGGGAGCTGTTTTTT.

This chain links TRBV27 with TRBJ2-5; 10 bases align to TRBD1. This CDR3 region has 16 residues. Trimming took 5 bases from V and 1 from J; bases not matched to a gene: 7. Germline CDR1 reads MNHEY; CDR2 reads SMNVEV (reference sequence). In DNA, the CDR3 is TGTGCCAGCAGTCTGGCGACAGGGGGCCTCCAAGAGACCCAGTACTTC. Translated: CASSLATGGLQETQYF.

V and J are TRBV18 and TRBJ1-5; D ambiguous. Germline-derived CDR1 and CDR2 are KGHSH and LQKENI. The ends were cut back, 2 bases at V and 5 bases at J, with 10 bases in the middle. The CDR3 contains 14 residues. The CDR3 is CASSPRRADQPQHF. As DNA, the CDR3 is TGTGCCAGCTCACCAAGGAGGGCGGATCAGCCCCAGCATTTT.

V and J are TRBV23-1 and TRBJ2-2, with 9 nucleotides matching TRBD2. TRBV23-1 is flagged as an ORF with uncertain function. The CDR3 is made up of 17 amino acids. The junction had 12 bases not matched to a gene; V was cut back by 5 bases and J by 5 bases. The DNA of the CDR3 is TGCGCCAGCAGTAAGTTGGCGGGAGGGCCGACAACCGGGGAGCTGTTTTTT. This gives the protein CASSKLAGGPTTGELFF.

The chain has TRBV7-6 and TRBJ1-1, with unresolved D. Trimming took 5 bases from V and 1 from J, leaving 11 bases between them. The CDR3 extends over 14 amino acids. Looked up from germline, CDR1 is SGHVS and CDR2 is FNYEAQ. The CDR3: CASSQGSQNTEAFF. The CDR3 nucleotides read TGTGCCAGCAGCCAAGGATCACAGAACACTGAAGCTTTCTTT.

The chain joins TRBV5-4 to TRBJ2-1, with D unresolved. CDR1 is SGHNT and CDR2 is YYREEE in the germline V gene (reference sequence). The V and J ends lost 3 bases and 8 bases respectively, with 6 bases between them. The CDR3 consists of 11 residues. As DNA, the CDR3 is TGTGCCAGCAGCTCTGAGTATGAGCAGTTCTTC. Its translation is CASSSEYEQFF.